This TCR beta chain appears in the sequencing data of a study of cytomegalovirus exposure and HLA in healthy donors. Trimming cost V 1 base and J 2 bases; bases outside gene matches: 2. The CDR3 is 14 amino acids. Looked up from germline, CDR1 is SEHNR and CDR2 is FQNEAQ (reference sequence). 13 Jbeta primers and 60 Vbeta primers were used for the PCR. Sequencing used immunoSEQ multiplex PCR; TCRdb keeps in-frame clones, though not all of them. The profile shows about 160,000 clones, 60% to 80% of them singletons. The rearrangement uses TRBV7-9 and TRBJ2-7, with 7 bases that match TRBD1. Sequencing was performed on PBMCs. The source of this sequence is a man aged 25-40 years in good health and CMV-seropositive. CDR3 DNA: TGTGCCAGCAGCTTAGGGGACAGCCCCTACGAGCAGTACTTC. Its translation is CASSLGDSPYEQYF.